These T cell receptor beta chains were read from a single sample in a study of cytomegalovirus exposure and HLA in healthy donors. Sequenced by immunoSEQ multiplex PCR; TCRdb stores in-frame clones only, minus some. The data contain 140,000 to 150,000 clones, about 75% of them singletons. Sequenced sample: PBMCs. Receptors were obtained from a man between 25 and 39 years old in good health and CMV-seronegative. CDR3s include the opening cysteine and the closing phenylalanine or tryptophan. Each record gives: V gene, clone size, J gene, D gene, CDR3 DNA, CDR3 protein. A D gene is named only where the DNA matches it firmly. Not all rows give a size; the values are once, few, many and, for expanded clones, a class.

TRBV19	-	TRBJ1-5	-	TGTGCCAGTAATTACAGGGTTGGGAATCAGCCCCAGCATTTT	CASNYRVGNQPQHF
TRBV4-2	few	TRBJ2-7	-	TGTGCCAGCAGCCACCTTTTGACAGGAAACTACGAGCAGTACTTC	CASSHLLTGNYEQYF
TRBV6-6	-	TRBJ1-2	-	TGTGCCAGCAGAGCTTCAGGGTTAAACTATGGCTACACCTTC	CASRASGLNYGYTF
TRBV7-8	-	TRBJ1-3	-	TGTGCCAGCAGCTTAATCAGGGACTCTGGAAACACCATATATTTT	CASSLIRDSGNTIYF
TRBV18	-	TRBJ2-7	-	TGTGCCAGCTCACCCACCCCGGGAGACTACGAGCAGTACTTC	CASSPTPGDYEQYF
TRBV28	-	TRBJ1-5	-	TGTGCCAGCAGTTTGACCTCAGGGGTGAAGGAGGCCCAGCATTTT	CASSLTSGVKEAQHF
TRBV7-8	-	TRBJ2-7	-	TGTGCCAGCAGCCGAGGTGGCGCCTCGGGGGACTACGAGCAGTACTTC	CASSRGGASGDYEQYF
TRBV6-5	-	TRBJ2-2	-	TGTGCCAGCAGTAGACAGCCCACGAACACCGGGGAGCTGTTTTTT	CASSRQPTNTGELFF
TRBV30	-	TRBJ2-6	TRBD1	TGTGCCTGGAGTGTGACAGGGGGCACCTTACCCTCTGGGGCCAACGTCCTGACTTTC	CAWSVTGGTLPSGANVLTF
TRBV7-7	-	TRBJ1-4	TRBD1	TGTGCCAGCAGCTCCCTTGGGACAGTCGGGAAAAGACTCGGTGAAAAACTGTTTTTT	CASSSLGTVGKRLGEKLFF
TRBV9	-	TRBJ1-1	-	TGTGCCAGCAGCGGGACCTGGACAGATAACACTGAAGCTTTCTTT	CASSGTWTDNTEAFF
TRBV5-4	-	TRBJ2-7	-	TGTGCCAGCAGCGACAGGCGACGCGGTTACGAGCAGTACTTC	CASSDRRRGYEQYF
TRBV7-6	-	TRBJ2-5	-	TGTGCCAGCAGCCAAGACAACCTCCAAGAGACCCAGTACTTC	CASSQDNLQETQYF
TRBV5-4	-	TRBJ2-3	-	TGTGCCAGCACCCCTTTTGGGGCTAGCACAGATACGCAGTATTTT	CASTPFGASTDTQYF
TRBV9	-	TRBJ1-2	-	TGTGCCAGCAGCGTAACGGCCTCCAAGGAGGGGAACTATGGCTACACCTTC	CASSVTASKEGNYGYTF